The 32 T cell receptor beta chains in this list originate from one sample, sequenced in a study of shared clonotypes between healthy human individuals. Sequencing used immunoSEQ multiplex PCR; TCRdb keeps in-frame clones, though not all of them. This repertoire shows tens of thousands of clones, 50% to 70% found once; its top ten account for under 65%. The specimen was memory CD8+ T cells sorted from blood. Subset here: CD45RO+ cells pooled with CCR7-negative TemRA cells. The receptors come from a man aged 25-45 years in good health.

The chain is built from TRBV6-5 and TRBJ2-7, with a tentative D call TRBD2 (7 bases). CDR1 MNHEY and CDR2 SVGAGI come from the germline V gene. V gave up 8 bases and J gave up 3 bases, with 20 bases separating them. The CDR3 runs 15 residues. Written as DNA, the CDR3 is TGTGCCAGCCGCGGGGGCTCCAACGTCTACTACGAGCAGTACTTC. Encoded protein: CASRGGSNVYYEQYF.

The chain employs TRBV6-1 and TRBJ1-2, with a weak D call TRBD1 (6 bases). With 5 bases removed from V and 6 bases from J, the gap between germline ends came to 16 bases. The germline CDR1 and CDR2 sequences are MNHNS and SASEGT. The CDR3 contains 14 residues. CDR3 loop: CASSSDDRFDGYTF. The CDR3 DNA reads TGTGCCAGCAGTAGTGACGACAGGTTCGATGGCTACACCTTC.

The CDR3 nucleotides read TGTGCCAGCACTCGAACGGGGGGCGAGGCGAACGCAGATACGCAGTATTTT. It codes for CASTRTGGEANADTQYF. The rearrangement links TRBV25-1 to TRBJ2-3; weak D call: TRBD2 (7 bases). Germline CDR1 reads MGHDK; CDR2 reads SYGVNS. This CDR3 has 17 amino acids. Trimming left V 7 bases short and J 4 bases short, with 24 bases between.

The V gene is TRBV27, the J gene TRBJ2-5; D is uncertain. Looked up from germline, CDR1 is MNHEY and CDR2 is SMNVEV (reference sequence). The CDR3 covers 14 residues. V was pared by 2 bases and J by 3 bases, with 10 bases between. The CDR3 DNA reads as TGTGCCAGCAGTTTACTAGGGTCTGAAGAGACCCAGTACTTC. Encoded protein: CASSLLGSEETQYF.

CDR3 loop: CASSLERQGATGELFF. CDR3 bases: TGTGCCAGCAGCTTGGAGCGTCAGGGGGCCACCGGGGAGCTGTTTTTT. V and J are TRBV5-4 and TRBJ2-2, with 8 bases identical to TRBD1. The CDR3 is made up of 16 amino acids. Germline V gives CDR1 SGHNT, CDR2 YYREEE (reference sequence). With 0 bases clipped from V and 4 bases from J, the junction kept 5 bases outside the gene matches.

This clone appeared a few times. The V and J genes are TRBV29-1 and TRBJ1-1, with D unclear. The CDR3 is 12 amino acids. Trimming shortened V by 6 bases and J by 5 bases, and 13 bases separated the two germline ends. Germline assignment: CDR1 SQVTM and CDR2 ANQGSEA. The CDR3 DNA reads TGCAGCGTGGGGTACATGGGGACTGAAGCTTTCTTT. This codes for CSVGYMGTEAFF.

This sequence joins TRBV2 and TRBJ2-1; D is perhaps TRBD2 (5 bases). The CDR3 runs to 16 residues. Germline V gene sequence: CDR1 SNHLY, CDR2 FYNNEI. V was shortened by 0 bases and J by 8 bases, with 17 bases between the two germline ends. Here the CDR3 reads CASSEALRGLMDEQFF. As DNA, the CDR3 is TGTGCCAGCAGTGAAGCGCTTAGAGGACTCATGGATGAGCAGTTCTTC.

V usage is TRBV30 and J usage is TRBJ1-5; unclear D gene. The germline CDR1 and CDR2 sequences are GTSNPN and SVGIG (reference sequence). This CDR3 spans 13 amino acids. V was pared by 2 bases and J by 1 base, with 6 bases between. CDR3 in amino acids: CAWSFNSNQPQHF. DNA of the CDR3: TGTGCCTGGAGTTTTAACAGCAATCAGCCCCAGCATTTT. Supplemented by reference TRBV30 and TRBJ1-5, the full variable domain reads SQTIHQWPATLVQPVGSPLSLECTVEGTSNPNLYWYRQAAGRGLQLLFYSVGIGQISSEVPQNLSASRPQDRQFILSSKKLLLSDSGFYLCAWSFNSNQPQHFGDGTRLSIL.

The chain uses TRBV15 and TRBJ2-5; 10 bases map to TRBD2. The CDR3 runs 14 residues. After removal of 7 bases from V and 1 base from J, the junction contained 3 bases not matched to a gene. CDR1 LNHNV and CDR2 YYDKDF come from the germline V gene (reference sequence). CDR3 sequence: CATKASGGQETQYF. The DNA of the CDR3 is TGTGCCACCAAGGCTAGCGGGGGCCAAGAGACCCAGTACTTC.

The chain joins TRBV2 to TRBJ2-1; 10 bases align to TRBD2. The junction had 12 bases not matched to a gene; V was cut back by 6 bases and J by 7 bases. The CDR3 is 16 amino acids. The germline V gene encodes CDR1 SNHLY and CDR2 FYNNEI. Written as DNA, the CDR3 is TGTGCCAGCAGGGGCCAGAGCGGGAGGGCCGGGAATGAGCAGTTCTTC. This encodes CASRGQSGRAGNEQFF.

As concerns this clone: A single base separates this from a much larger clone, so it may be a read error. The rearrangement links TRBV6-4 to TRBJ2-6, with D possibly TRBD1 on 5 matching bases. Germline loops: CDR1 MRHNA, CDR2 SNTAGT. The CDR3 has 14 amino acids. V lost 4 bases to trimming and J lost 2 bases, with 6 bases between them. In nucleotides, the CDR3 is TGTGCCAGCAGTGGGACAACTGGGGCCAACGTCCTGACTTTC. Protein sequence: CASSGTTGANVLTF.

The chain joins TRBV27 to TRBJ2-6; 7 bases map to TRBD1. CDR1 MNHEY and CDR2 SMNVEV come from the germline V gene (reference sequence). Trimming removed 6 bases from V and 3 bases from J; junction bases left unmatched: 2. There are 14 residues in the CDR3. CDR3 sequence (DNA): TGTGCCAGCAGGAGGGGGCGTGGGGCCAACGTCCTGACTTTC. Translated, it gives CASRRGRGANVLTF.

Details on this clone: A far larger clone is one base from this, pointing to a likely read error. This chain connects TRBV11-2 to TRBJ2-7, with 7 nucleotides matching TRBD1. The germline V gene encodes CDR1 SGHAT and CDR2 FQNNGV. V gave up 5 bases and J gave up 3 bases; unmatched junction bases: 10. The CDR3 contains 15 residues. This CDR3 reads CASSPGQDPFYEQYF. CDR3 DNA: TGTGCCAGCAGCCCCGGACAGGATCCTTTCTACGAGCAGTACTTC.

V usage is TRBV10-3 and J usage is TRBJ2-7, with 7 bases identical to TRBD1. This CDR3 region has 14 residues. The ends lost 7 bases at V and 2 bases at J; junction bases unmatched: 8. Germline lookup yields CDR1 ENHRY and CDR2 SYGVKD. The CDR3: CAITRDSMTYEQYF. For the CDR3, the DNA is TGTGCCATCACCAGGGACAGCATGACCTACGAGCAGTACTTC.

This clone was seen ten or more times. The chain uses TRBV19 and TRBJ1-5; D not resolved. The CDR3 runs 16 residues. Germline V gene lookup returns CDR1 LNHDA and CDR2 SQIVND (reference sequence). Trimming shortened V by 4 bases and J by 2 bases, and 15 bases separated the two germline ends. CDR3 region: CASSKGPEMGNQPQHF. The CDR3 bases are TGTGCCAGTAGTAAGGGTCCGGAGATGGGCAATCAGCCCCAGCATTTT.

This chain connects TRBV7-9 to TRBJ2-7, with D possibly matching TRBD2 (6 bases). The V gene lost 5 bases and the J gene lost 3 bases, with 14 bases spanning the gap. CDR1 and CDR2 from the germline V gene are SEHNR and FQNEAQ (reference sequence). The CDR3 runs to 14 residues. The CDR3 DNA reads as TGTGCCAGCAGCAAACCGGGACTTGACTACGAGCAGTACTTC. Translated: CASSKPGLDYEQYF.

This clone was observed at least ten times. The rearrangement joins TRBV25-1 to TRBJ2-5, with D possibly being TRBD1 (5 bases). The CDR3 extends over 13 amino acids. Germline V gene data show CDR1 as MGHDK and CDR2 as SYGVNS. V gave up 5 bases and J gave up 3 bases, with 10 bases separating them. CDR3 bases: TGTGCCAGCAGTTCCCTGACAGAAGAGACCCAGTACTTC. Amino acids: CASSSLTEETQYF.

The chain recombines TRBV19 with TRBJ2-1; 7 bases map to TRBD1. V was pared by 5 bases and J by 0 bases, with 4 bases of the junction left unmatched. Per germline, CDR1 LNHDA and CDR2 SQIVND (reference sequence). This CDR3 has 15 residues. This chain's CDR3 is CASSADRSSYNEQFF. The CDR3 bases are TGTGCCAGTAGTGCGGACAGGAGCTCCTACAATGAGCAGTTCTTC.

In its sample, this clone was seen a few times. This chain's CDR3 is CASSSTQGGLAGGETQYF. The CDR3 nucleotides are TGTGCCAGCAGCTCGACGCAGGGGGGACTAGCGGGAGGAGAGACCCAGTACTTC. This sequence joins TRBV7-9 and TRBJ2-5; 15 nucleotides line up with TRBD2. V lost 4 bases, J lost 4 bases, and 10 bases stayed unmatched. Germline V gene sequence: CDR1 SEHNR, CDR2 FQNEAQ (reference sequence). This CDR3 is 18 amino acids long.

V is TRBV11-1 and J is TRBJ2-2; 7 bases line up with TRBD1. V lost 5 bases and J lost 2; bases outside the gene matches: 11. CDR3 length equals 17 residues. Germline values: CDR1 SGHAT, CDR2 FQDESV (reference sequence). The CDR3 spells CASSPSPGTDNTGELFF. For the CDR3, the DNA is TGTGCCAGCAGCCCCTCCCCCGGGACAGACAACACCGGGGAGCTGTTTTTT.

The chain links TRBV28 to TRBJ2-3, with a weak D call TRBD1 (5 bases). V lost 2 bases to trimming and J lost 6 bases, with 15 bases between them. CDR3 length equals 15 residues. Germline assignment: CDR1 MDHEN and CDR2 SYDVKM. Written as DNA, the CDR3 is TGTGCCAGCAGTTTAGATGGGGCACGATGGGATACGCAGTATTTT. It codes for CASSLDGARWDTQYF.

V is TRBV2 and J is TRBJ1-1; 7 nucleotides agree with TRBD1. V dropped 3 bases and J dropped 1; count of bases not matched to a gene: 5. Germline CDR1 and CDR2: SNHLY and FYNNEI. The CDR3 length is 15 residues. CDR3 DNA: TGTGCCAGCAGTGAGCCGACAGGGCGGAACACTGAAGCTTTCTTT. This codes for CASSEPTGRNTEAFF.

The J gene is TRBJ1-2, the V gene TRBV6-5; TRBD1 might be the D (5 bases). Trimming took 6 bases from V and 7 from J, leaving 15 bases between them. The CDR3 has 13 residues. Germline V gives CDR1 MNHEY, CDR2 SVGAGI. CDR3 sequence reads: CASSLLSGGGYTF. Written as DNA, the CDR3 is TGTGCCAGCAGCCTACTCAGCGGGGGTGGCTACACCTTC.

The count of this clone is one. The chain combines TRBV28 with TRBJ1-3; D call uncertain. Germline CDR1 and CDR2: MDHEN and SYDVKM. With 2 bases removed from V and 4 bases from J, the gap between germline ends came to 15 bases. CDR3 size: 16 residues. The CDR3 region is CASSLHQAGSGNTIYF. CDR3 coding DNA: TGTGCCAGCAGTTTACACCAGGCAGGTTCAGGAAACACCATATATTTT.

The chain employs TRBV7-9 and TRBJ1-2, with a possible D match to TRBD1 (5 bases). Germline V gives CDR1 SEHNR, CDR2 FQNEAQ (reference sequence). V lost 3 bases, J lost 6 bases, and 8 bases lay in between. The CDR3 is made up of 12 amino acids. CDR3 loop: CASSFRDDGYTF. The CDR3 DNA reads TGTGCCAGCAGCTTCCGGGACGATGGCTACACCTTC.

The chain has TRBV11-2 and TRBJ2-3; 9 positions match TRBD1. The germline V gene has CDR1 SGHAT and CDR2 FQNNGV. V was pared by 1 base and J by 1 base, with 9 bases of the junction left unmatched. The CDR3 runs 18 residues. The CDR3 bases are TGTGCCAGCAGCTTAGTGATAGGACAGGGGTACGGCACAGATACGCAGTATTTT. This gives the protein CASSLVIGQGYGTDTQYF.

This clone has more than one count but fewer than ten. CDR3 region: CASTTLATDTQYF. In DNA form, the CDR3 reads TGTGCCAGCACCACCCTAGCAACAGATACGCAGTATTTT. V is TRBV7-2 and J is TRBJ2-3; maybe TRBD2 (5 bases). The germline V gene encodes CDR1 SGHTA and CDR2 FQGNSA. V gave up 7 bases and J gave up 3 bases, with 11 bases separating them. This CDR3 contains 13 residues. The full variable domain, its missing parts supplied by reference TRBV7-2 and TRBJ2-3, is GAGVSQSPSNKVTEKGKDVELRCDPISGHTALYWYRQSLGQGLEFLIYFQGNSAPDKSGLPSDRFSAERTGGSVSTLTIQRTQQEDSAVYLCASTTLATDTQYFGPGTRLTVL.

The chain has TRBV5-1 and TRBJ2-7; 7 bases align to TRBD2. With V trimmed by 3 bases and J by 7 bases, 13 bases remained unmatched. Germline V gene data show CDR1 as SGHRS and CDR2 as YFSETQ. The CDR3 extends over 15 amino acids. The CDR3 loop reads CASSSLGGGAGEQYF. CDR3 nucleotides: TGCGCCAGCAGCTCCCTCGGGGGAGGGGCCGGGGAGCAGTACTTC.

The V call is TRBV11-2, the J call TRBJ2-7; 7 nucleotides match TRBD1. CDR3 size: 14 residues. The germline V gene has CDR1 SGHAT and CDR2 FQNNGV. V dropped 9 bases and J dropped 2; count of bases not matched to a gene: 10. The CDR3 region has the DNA TGTGCCAGTCTTACCGACAGGGCCCCCTACGAGCAGTACTTC. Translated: CASLTDRAPYEQYF.

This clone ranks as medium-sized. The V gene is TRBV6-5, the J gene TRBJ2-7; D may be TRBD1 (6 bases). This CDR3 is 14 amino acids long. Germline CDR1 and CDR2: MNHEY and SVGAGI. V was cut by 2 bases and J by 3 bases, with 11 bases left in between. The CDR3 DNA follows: TGTGCCAGCAGTTACGGGACATTGGGCTACGAGCAGTACTTC. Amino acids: CASSYGTLGYEQYF.

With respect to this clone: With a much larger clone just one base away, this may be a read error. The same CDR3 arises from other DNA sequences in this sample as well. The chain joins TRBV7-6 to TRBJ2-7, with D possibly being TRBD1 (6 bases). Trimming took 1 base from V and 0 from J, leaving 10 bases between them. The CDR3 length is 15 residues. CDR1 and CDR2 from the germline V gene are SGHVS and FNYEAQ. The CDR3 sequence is CASSLGQAISYEQYF. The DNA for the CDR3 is TGTGCCAGCAGCTTAGGACAGGCTATCTCCTACGAGCAGTACTTC.

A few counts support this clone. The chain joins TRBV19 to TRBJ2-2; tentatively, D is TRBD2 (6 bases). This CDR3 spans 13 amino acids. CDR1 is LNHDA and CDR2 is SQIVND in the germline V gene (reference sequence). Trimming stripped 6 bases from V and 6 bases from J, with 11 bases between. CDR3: CASRLGGPGELFF. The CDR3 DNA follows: TGTGCCAGTAGACTCGGGGGTCCCGGGGAGCTGTTTTTT.